This is a list of T cell receptor beta chains from one sample in a study of vaccination effects on CD4 cells after COVID-19. No cognate antigen is known for these TCRs. Profiling relied on immunoSEQ multiplex PCR, and the TCRdb table lists in-frame clones only, not all of them. The sample includes 70,000 to 95,000 clones, about 70% seen only once; the top ten take approximately 1.9%. The sequences come from CD4+ T cells from PBMCs cultured with HCoV-229E spike peptides, collected before COVID-19 vaccination. The origin of the receptors is a human donor who received a COVID-19 vaccine. Each CDR3 is given with its conserved first and last residue. The D gene is left open where the match is weak. Where a row states a size, it is once, few, many or the class of an expanded clone; other rows omit it.

J	D	V	size	CDR3	DNA
TRBJ2-1	-	TRBV23-1	-	CASSQPGRGKRNEQFF	TGCGCCAGCAGTCAACCGGGAAGGGGTAAAAGGAATGAGCAGTTCTTC
TRBJ2-5	TRBD2	TRBV6-6	-	CASSRDYHGETQYF	TGTGCCAGCAGTCGGGACTACCACGGCGAGACCCAGTACTTC
TRBJ2-1	-	TRBV9	-	CASSVDGRPYNEQFF	TGTGCCAGCAGCGTAGACGGCAGACCCTACAATGAGCAGTTCTTC
TRBJ2-3	TRBD2	TRBV5-1	-	CASRTSGGAADTQYF	TGCGCCAGCAGGACTAGCGGGGGGGCCGCAGATACGCAGTATTTT
TRBJ1-5	-	TRBV7-8	few	CASSLAGRGPQHF	TGTGCCAGCAGCCTCGCCGGCCGTGGGCCCCAGCATTTT
TRBJ2-1	TRBD1	TRBV5-1	-	CASSFSRQGASNNEQFF	TGCGCCAGCAGCTTTTCCCGACAGGGGGCTAGCAACAATGAGCAGTTCTTC
TRBJ1-2	TRBD1	TRBV6-5	-	CASRLPGQGGGYTF	TGTGCCAGCAGATTACCGGGACAGGGTGGTGGCTACACCTTC
TRBJ1-4	-	TRBV27	-	CASSPWEGGGLFF	TGTGCCAGCAGCCCATGGGAGGGTGGTGGACTGTTTTTT
TRBJ2-2	TRBD1	TRBV7-3	few	CASSGQGNGELFF	TGTGCCAGCAGCGGACAGGGTAACGGGGAGCTGTTTTTT
TRBJ1-5	-	TRBV19	-	CASSMEGGSGAGNQPQHF	TGTGCCAGTAGTATGGAGGGGGGATCAGGGGCAGGCAATCAGCCCCAGCATTTT
TRBJ2-3	-	TRBV11-3	-	CASSRTADTQYF	TGTGCCAGCAGCCGAACCGCAGATACGCAGTATTTT
TRBJ1-1	TRBD1	TRBV20-1	once	CSASNSYRGNTEAFF	TGCAGTGCTAGTAACTCTTACAGGGGGAACACTGAAGCTTTCTTT
TRBJ1-2	-	TRBV19	-	CASSRDSPFTGRGYTF	TGTGCCAGTAGCCGAGACTCCCCCTTCACAGGCCGTGGCTACACCTTC
TRBJ1-5	-	TRBV10-1	few	CASSSGVNQPQHF	TGCGCCAGCAGTAGCGGGGTCAATCAGCCCCAGCATTTT
TRBJ2-1	TRBD2	TRBV25-1	-	CASSELSSGGGEEQFF	TGTGCCAGCAGTGAATTATCCAGCGGGGGAGGGGAGGAGCAGTTCTTC
TRBJ2-3	-	TRBV5-4	-	CASSRAGQRSTDTQYF	TGTGCCAGCAGCAGGGCGGGACAACGTAGCACAGATACGCAGTATTTT
TRBJ2-3	TRBD2	TRBV6-2/TRBV6-3	-	CASGPRGESTDTQYF	TGTGCCAGCGGCCCGCGGGGGGAATCGACAGATACGCAGTATTTT
TRBJ2-3	TRBD2	TRBV18	-	CASSPLAGTNTDTQYF	TGTGCCAGCTCACCCCTAGCGGGGACAAACACAGATACGCAGTATTTT
TRBJ2-1	TRBD2	TRBV2	-	CASSVARLAGWDEQFF	TGTGCCAGCAGTGTAGCCCGACTAGCGGGATGGGATGAGCAGTTCTTC
TRBJ2-5	-	TRBV9	-	CASSVASGLGTQYF	TGTGCCAGCAGCGTAGCTTCGGGGTTAGGGACCCAGTACTTC
TRBJ1-1	-	TRBV19	once	CASSKISNTEAFF	TGTGCCAGTAGTAAAATTTCGAACACTGAAGCTTTCTTT
TRBJ1-2	TRBD1	TRBV6-5	-	CASCKKGQANYGYTF	TGTGCCAGCTGTAAAAAAGGACAGGCTAACTATGGCTACACCTTC
TRBJ2-3	-	TRBV19	few	CASTPRGVGSDTQYF	TGTGCCAGTACCCCTCGCGGGGTGGGATCAGATACGCAGTATTTT
TRBJ2-2	-	TRBV2	-	CASSVQGNTGELFF	TGTGCCAGCAGTGTCCAGGGTAACACCGGGGAGCTGTTTTTT
TRBJ2-5	-	TRBV11-2	-	CASAKVPSLGLETQYF	TGTGCCAGCGCAAAGGTCCCCTCTCTAGGATTGGAGACCCAGTACTTC
TRBJ1-5	TRBD1	TRBV7-8	-	CASSPTGSQDQPQHF	TGTGCCAGCAGCCCGACAGGGAGTCAGGATCAGCCCCAGCATTTT
TRBJ1-4	-	TRBV19	-	CASSIGGVQGSEKLFF	TGTGCCAGTAGTATAGGCGGTGTGCAGGGAAGTGAAAAACTGTTTTTT
TRBJ1-2	-	TRBV27	-	CASSSYRRPERVDYGYTF	TGTGCCAGCAGTTCATACAGACGCCCCGAACGGGTGGACTATGGCTACACCTTC
TRBJ1-2	-	TRBV5-1	-	CASSLVGEDYGYTF	TGCGCCAGCAGCTTGGTAGGGGAGGATTATGGCTACACCTTC
TRBJ2-5	-	TRBV30	-	CAWSELRGATRETQYF	TGTGCCTGGAGTGAGCTGCGGGGTGCCACTCGGGAGACCCAGTACTTC
TRBJ2-3	TRBD1	TRBV2	-	CASSKDRGPSTDTQYF	TGTGCCAGCAGTAAGGACAGGGGACCTAGCACAGATACGCAGTATTTT